This entry features one T cell receptor (beta chain) sequence. Its specificity is not known. Alongside a J-beta primer mix, a sample-barcoded 5' primer served in a second PCR lasting roughly 7 to 11 cycles. Sequencing of every sample gave 2.5 million or more CDR3-containing paired-end reads. From the 5' RACE reads, TCRdb called clonotypes with MiXCR, one entry per CDR3 protein. Of about 640,000 distinct CDR3 sequences in the sample, 58% are singletons; the top ten hold roughly 34%. This sample is part of a study of blood T cells in healthy people across ages. Study-wide points: Diversity of TCR beta per million T cells declined in a roughly linear way with age. Changes in expanded clonotypes were possibly confounded, as the CMV status of donors was unknown. Naive CD4+ cells and diversity were both higher in long-lived donors than in aged donors.

The CDR3 length is 13 residues. Germline CDR1 and CDR2: WSHSY and SAAADI. The V call is TRBV10-2, the J call TRBJ2-7; D not resolved. TRBJ2-5 matches the DNA end more closely, so the J call is doubtful. The source material was blood. The TCR originated in a man in his 60s in good health. The CDR3 coding sequence is TGCGCCAGCAGTGAGTCTGCTGTAGGGACCCAGTACTTC. Its translation is CASSESAVGTQYF.